The clone carrying this TCR beta chain was detected a few times. Its antigen is not known. This entry comes from a study of blood T cells in healthy people across ages. General observations from the study: It was the long-lived donors that had more naive CD4+ cells and higher diversity than aged donors.

Trimming shortened V by 0 bases and J by 0 bases, and 13 bases separated the two germline ends. CDR3 length equals 17 residues. Germline CDR1 is MGHRA and CDR2 is YSYEKL. Alongside a J-beta primer mix, a sample-barcoded 5' primer served in a second PCR lasting about 7 to 11 cycles. Sequencing yielded, for each sample, at least 2.5 million paired-end reads carrying CDR3. Each CDR3 protein gets one entry after TCRdb re-called the 5' RACE reads with MiXCR. In the table there are some 1.4 million distinct CDR3 sequences, 40% to 50% of which are singletons. Sequences were obtained from blood. This chain links TRBV4-1 with TRBJ2-3; a weak D match, TRBD2 (6 bases). This sequence was found in a woman under 30 in good health. The CDR3 nucleotides read TGCGCCAGCAGCCAAGAAGAAGTGGGAGGTAGCACAGATACGCAGTATTTT. Encoded protein: CASSQEEVGGSTDTQYF.